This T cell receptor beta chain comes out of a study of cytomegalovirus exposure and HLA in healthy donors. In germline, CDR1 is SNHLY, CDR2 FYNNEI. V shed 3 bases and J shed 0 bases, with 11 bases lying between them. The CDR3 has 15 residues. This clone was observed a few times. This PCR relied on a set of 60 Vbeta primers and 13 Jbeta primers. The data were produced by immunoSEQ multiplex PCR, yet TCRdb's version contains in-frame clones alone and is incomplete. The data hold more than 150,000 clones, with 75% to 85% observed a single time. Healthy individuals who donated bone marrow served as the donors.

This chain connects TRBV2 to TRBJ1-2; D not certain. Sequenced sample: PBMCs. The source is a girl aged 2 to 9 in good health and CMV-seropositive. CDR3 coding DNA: TGTGCCAGCAGTGAGACGTCAGGTTCTAACTATGGCTACACCTTC. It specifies CASSETSGSNYGYTF.